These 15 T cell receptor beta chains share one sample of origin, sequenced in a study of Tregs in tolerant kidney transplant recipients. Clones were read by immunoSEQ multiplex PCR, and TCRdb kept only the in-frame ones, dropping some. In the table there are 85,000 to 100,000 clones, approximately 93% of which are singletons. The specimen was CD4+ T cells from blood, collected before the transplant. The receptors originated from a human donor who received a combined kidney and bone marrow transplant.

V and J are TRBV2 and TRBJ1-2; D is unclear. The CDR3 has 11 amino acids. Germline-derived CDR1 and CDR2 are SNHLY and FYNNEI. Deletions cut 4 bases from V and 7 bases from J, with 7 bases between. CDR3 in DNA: TGTGCCAGCAGTGGTGGAGGTGGCTACACCTTC. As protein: CASSGGGGYTF.

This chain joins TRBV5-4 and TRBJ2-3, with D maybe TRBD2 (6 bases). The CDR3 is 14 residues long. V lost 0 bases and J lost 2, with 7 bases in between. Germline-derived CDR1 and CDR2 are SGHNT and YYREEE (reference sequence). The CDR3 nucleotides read TGTGCCAGCAGCTTGGGGACTAACACAGATACGCAGTATTTT. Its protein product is CASSLGTNTDTQYF.

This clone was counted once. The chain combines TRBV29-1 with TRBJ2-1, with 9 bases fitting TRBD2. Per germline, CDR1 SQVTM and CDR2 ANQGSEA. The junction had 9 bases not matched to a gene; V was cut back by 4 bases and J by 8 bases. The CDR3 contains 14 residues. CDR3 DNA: TGCAGCGTTGGGGCGGGAGGGCCTTGGGATGAGCAGTTCTTC. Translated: CSVGAGGPWDEQFF.

The CDR3 protein is CASSQQGYGETQYF. In DNA, the CDR3 is TGTGCCAGCAGCCAACAGGGGTACGGAGAGACCCAGTACTTC. The chain couples TRBV5-4 to TRBJ2-5; 7 bases fit TRBD1. Unmatched junction bases numbered 7, after V lost 4 bases and J lost 4 bases. The CDR3 contains 14 residues. Germline lookup yields CDR1 SGHNT and CDR2 YYREEE (reference sequence).

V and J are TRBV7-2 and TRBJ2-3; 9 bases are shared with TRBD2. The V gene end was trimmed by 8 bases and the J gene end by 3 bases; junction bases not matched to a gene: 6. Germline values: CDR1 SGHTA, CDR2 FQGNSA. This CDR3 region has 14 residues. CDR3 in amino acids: CASLSGGGTDTQYF. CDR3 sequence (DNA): TGTGCCAGCCTTAGCGGGGGTGGAACAGATACGCAGTATTTT.

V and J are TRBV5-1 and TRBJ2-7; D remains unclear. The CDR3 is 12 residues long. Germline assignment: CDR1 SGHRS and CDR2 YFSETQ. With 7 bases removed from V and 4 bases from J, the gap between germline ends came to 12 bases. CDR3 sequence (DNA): TGCGCCAGCGCTGGCGGAACGTACGAGCAGTACTTC. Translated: CASAGGTYEQYF.

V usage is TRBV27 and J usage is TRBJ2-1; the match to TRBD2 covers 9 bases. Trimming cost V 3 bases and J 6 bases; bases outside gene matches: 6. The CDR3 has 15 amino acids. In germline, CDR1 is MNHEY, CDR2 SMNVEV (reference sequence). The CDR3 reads CASSFLAGELNEQFF. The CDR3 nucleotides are TGTGCCAGCAGTTTTTTAGCGGGGGAACTCAATGAGCAGTTCTTC.

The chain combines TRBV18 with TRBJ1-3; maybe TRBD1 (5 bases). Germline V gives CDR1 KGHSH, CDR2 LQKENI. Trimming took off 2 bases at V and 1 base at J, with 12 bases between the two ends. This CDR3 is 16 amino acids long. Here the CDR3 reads CASSPFQGESGNTIYF. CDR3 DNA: TGTGCCAGCTCACCATTCCAGGGTGAATCTGGAAACACCATATATTTT.

CDR3 loop: CASSFSGGFYGYTF. In nucleotides, the CDR3 is TGTGCCAGCAGCTTTTCGGGGGGCTTCTATGGCTACACCTTC. The J gene is TRBJ1-2, the V gene TRBV11-2, with D possibly being TRBD1 (6 bases). CDR1 and CDR2 (germline): SGHAT, FQNNGV. CDR3 size: 14 residues. Trimming cost V 3 bases and J 4 bases, with 12 bases left between them.

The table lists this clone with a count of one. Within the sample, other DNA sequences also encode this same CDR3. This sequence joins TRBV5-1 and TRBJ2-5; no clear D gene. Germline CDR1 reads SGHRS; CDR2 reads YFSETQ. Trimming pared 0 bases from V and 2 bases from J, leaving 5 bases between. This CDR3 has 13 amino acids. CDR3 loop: CASSLAVQETQYF. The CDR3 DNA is TGCGCCAGCAGCTTGGCAGTACAAGAGACCCAGTACTTC.

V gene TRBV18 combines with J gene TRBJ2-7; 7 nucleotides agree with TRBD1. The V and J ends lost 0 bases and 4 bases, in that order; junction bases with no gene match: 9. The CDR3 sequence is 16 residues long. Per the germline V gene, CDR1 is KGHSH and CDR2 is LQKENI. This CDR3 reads CASSPPGSGGAYEQYF. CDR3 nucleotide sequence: TGTGCCAGCTCACCACCGGGTTCAGGGGGAGCATACGAGCAGTACTTC.

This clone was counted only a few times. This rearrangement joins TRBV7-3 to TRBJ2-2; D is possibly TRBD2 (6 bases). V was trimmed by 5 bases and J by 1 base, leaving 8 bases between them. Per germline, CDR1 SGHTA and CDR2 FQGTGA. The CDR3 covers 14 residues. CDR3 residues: CASSRLGNTGELFF. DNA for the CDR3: TGTGCCAGCAGCCGACTAGGGAACACCGGGGAGCTGTTTTTT.

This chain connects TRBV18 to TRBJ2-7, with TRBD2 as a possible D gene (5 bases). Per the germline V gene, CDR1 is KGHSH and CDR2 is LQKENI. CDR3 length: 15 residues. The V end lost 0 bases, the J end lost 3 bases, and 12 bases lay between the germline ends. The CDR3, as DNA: TGTGCCAGCTCACCACCTACTAGTGCACTCTACGAGCAGTACTTC. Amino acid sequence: CASSPPTSALYEQYF.

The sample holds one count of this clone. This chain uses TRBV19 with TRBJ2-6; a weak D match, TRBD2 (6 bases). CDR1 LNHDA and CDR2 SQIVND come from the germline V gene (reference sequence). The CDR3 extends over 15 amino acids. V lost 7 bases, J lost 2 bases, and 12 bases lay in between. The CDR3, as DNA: TGTGCCAGTACGCGGGGCGGGACTGGGGCCAACGTCCTGACTTTC. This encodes CASTRGGTGANVLTF. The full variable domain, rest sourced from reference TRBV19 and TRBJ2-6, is DGGITQSPKYLFRKEGQNVTLSCEQNLNHDAMYWYRQDPGQGLRLIYYSQIVNDFQKGDIAEGYSVSREKKESFPLTVTSAQKNPTAFYLCASTRGGTGANVLTFGAGSRLTVL.

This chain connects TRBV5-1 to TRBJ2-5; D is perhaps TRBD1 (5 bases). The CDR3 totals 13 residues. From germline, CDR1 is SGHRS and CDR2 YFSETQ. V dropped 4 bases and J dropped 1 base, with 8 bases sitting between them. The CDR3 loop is CASSPTGQETQYF. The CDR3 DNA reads TGCGCCAGCAGCCCAACAGGCCAAGAGACCCAGTACTTC.